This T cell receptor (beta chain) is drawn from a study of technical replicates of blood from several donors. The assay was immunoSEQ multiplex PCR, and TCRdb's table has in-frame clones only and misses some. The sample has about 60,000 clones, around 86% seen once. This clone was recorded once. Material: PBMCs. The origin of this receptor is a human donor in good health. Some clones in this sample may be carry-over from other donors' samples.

In nucleotides, the CDR3 is TGTGCTAGTGGTTTGTCTAGCGGGGCCGCCGAGCAGTACTTC. The encoded protein is CASGLSSGAAEQYF. The rearrangement uses TRBV12-5 and TRBJ2-7, with 9 bases identical to TRBD2. Germline-derived CDR1 and CDR2 are LGHNT and FRNRAP. Trimming cost V 2 bases and J 6 bases; bases outside gene matches: 5. This CDR3 spans 14 amino acids.